The rows below give T cell receptor beta chains drawn from one sample of a study of T cell responses to AZD1222 COVID-19 vaccine. Repertoires were generated with immunoSEQ multiplex PCR, while TCRdb's copy carries only in-frame clones and drops some. The sample includes about 140,000 clones, about 90% of them seen just once. Sample: peripheral blood, taken 28 days after the second dose of the MenACWY control vaccine. The receptors originated from an adult who received the MenACWY meningococcal vaccine as a control. CDR3s include the opening cysteine and the closing phenylalanine or tryptophan. The D gene is left open where the match is weak. The size entry is marked missing in some rows and otherwise reads once, few, many or a size class.

>-|TRBJ1-2|TRBV18|TRBD1|13
TGTGCCAGCTCTACCCGGGACAGCGATGGCTACACCTTC
CASSTRDSDGYTF
>once|TRBJ2-2|TRBV4-3|TRBD1|19
TGCGCCAGCAGCCAAGATCTGGATTTGGGACAGGGGTTCACCGGGGAGCTGTTTTTT
CASSQDLDLGQGFTGELFF
>-|TRBJ1-5|TRBV19|TRBD1|14
TGTGCCAGTAGCCGGGACAGGGAAGGGCAGCCCCAGCATTTT
CASSRDREGQPQHF
>-|TRBJ2-5|TRBV7-8|TRBD2|16
TGTGCCAGCAGCATAACTAGCGGGGGGGCCGGTGTGACCCAGTACTTC
CASSITSGGAGVTQYF
>-|TRBJ2-2|TRBV15|-|14
TGTGCCACCAGCAGAGATTCGGGCACCGGGGAGCTGTTTTTT
CATSRDSGTGELFF
>-|TRBJ2-1|TRBV7-8|TRBD2|18
TGTGCCAGCAGCTCGGGACTAGCGGGGGGTATTTCCTACAATGAGCAGTTCTTC
CASSSGLAGGISYNEQFF
>once|TRBJ2-2|TRBV7-3|TRBD2|15
TGTGCCAGCAGCTCGACTAGCGGAGCCACCGGGGAGCTGTTTTTT
CASSSTSGATGELFF
>-|TRBJ2-6|TRBV28|-|14
TGTGCCAGCGGTACAGACTCTGGGGCCAACGTCCTGACTTTC
CASGTDSGANVLTF
>-|TRBJ2-3|TRBV24-1|TRBD1|16
TGTGCCACCAGTGAAACCGGGACAGGGGGCACAGATACGCAGTATTTT
CATSETGTGGTDTQYF
>-|TRBJ2-5|TRBV10-2|TRBD2|13
TGCGCCAGCAGAGCGGGGGAGGCAGAGACCCAGTACTTC
CASRAGEAETQYF
>-|TRBJ2-7|TRBV28|-|12
TGTGCCAGCTTAAACAGGGACTACGAGCAGTACTTC
CASLNRDYEQYF
>-|TRBJ2-3|TRBV27|TRBD2|13
TGTGCCAGCACCACCACTAGCGGGGAGGCGCAGTATTTT
CASTTTSGEAQYF
>-|TRBJ2-2|TRBV5-1|TRBD1|14
TGCGCCAGCGGGACAGGGAGTAACACCGGGGAGCTGTTTTTT
CASGTGSNTGELFF
>-|TRBJ1-4|TRBV19|-|14
TGTGCCAGTAGTATAGCCTGGACAGATGAAAAACTGTTTTTT
CASSIAWTDEKLFF
>few|TRBJ2-3|TRBV19|TRBD2|16
TGTGCCAGTAGTATCGGACTAGCGGGAGGGCAAGATACGCAGTATTTT
CASSIGLAGGQDTQYF
>-|TRBJ2-7|TRBV19|TRBD2|15
TGTGCCAGTAGTGGCACAAGCGGGGGCCGCAGCGAGCAGTACTTC
CASSGTSGGRSEQYF
>-|TRBJ1-6|TRBV5-1|-|14
TGCGCCAGCAGCTTGGAGACCGGAGGATCACCCCTCCACTTT
CASSLETGGSPLHF
>-|TRBJ1-1|TRBV6-1|TRBD1|15
TGTGCCAGCAGTGAAAAGGCAGGGGGAAACACTGAAGCTTTCTTT
CASSEKAGGNTEAFF
>once|TRBJ2-1|TRBV12-3/TRBV12-4|-|11
TGTGCCAGCAGTGCCCCCAATGAGCAGTTCTTC
CASSAPNEQFF
>once|TRBJ1-2|TRBV15|-|15
TGTGCCACCAGCAGAGATATCGCAGTTAACTATGGCTACACCTTC
CATSRDIAVNYGYTF
>-|TRBJ1-1|TRBV19|-|14
TGTGCCAGTAGTACCGGGCCCGCGAGTACTGAAGCTTTCTTT
CASSTGPASTEAFF
>-|TRBJ2-7|TRBV5-6|TRBD1|15
TGTGCCAGCAGCTTAGGTATAGGACAGGGCCACGAGCAGTACTTC
CASSLGIGQGHEQYF
>-|TRBJ2-3|TRBV9|TRBD2|19
TGTGCCAGCAGCGTAGGCATAGGGCTAGCGGGACTAGCAGGAGATACGCAGTATTTT
CASSVGIGLAGLAGDTQYF
>once|TRBJ1-2|TRBV28|-|14
TGTGCCAGCAGTTTATCGGGGGGGCCTTATGGCTACACCTTC
CASSLSGGPYGYTF